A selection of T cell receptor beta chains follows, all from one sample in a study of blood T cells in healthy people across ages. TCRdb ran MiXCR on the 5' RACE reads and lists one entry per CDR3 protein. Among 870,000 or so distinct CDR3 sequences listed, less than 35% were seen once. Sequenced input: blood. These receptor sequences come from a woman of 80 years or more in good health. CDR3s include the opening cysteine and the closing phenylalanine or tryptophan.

CASSFRDLGYGYTF,14,TRBJ1-2,TRBV12-3/TRBV12-4
CASSPGTVLTDTQYF,15,TRBJ2-3,TRBV10-1
CASSLGPANYEQYF,14,TRBJ2-7,TRBV7-2
CASTRTGKDNEQFF,14,TRBJ2-1,TRBV6-5
CASSSLTDRGETQYF,15,TRBJ2-5,TRBV5-1
CTSSERAGTTYGYTF,15,TRBJ1-2,TRBV18
CASSNDPSEALLLEQYF,17,TRBJ2-7,TRBV28
CASSENPGTSSQETQYF,17,TRBJ2-5,TRBV9
CASSSSGTYEQYF,13,TRBJ2-7,TRBV7-2
CASSQIGDQYF,11,TRBJ2-5,TRBV12-3/TRBV12-4
CASSSRTAGTDTQYF,15,TRBJ2-3,TRBV27
CASARRGAYGYTF,13,TRBJ1-2,TRBV6-5
CASTIGAGGVFYQETQYF,18,TRBJ2-5,TRBV11-2
CASSATGGGFDEQYF,15,TRBJ2-7,TRBV5-1
CASSQGQGSEQYF,13,TRBJ2-7,TRBV14
CASSSGTSNIQYF,13,TRBJ2-4,TRBV11-2
CASTPPMGGADHYEQYF,17,TRBJ2-7,TRBV28
CASSYSSTGPSGAFF,15,TRBJ1-1,TRBV6-5
CASSYGTPNGYTF,13,TRBJ1-2,TRBV6-6
CATATGLVQPQHF,13,TRBJ1-5,TRBV6-2/TRBV6-3
CASSRNLLAGSSYNEQFF,18,TRBJ2-1,TRBV3-1
CSVGGFGNQPQHF,13,TRBJ1-5,TRBV20-1
CASSERIQGPYGYTF,15,TRBJ1-2,TRBV7-2
CASSYEAGSEQYF,13,NA,TRBV10-3
CASSRDWQDQPQHF,14,TRBJ1-5,TRBV7-9
CSASGRGRYGYTF,13,TRBJ1-2,TRBV20-1
CASSPEILNSKTEAFF,16,TRBJ1-1,TRBV7-2